This T cell receptor beta chain was sequenced during a study of T cell responses to AZD1222 COVID-19 vaccine. The assay was immunoSEQ multiplex PCR, and TCRdb's table has in-frame clones only and misses some. The sample has about 70,000 clones; around 85% are singletons. The clonotype comes from an adult in good health. The specimen comprised peripheral blood, sampled on day 0 of AZD1222 vaccination.

This chain's CDR3 is CASRGAGSRNEQFF. DNA of the CDR3: TGTGCCAGCAGAGGCGCGGGGAGTAGGAATGAGCAGTTCTTC. The chain has TRBV2 and TRBJ2-1, with D perhaps TRBD2 (6 bases). This CDR3 region has 14 residues. V was shortened by 6 bases and J by 7 bases, with 16 bases between the two germline ends. Germline V CDR1 and CDR2: SNHLY, FYNNEI. Supplemented by reference TRBV2 and TRBJ2-1, the full variable domain reads EPEVTQTPSHQVTQMGQEVILRCVPISNHLYFYWYRQILGQKVEFLVSFYNNEISEKSEIFDDQFSVERPDGSNFTLKIRSTKLEDSAMYFCASRGAGSRNEQFFGPGTRLTVL.